One and the same sample provided the 11 T cell receptor beta chains below, sequenced in a study of identifying expanded T cells in peripheral blood. TCRdb's table, derived via immunoSEQ multiplex PCR, lists solely in-frame clones and lacks some. The sample lists around 120,000 clones, about 88% occurring once. Sequenced input: blood. These receptors were obtained from a person aged 18 to 75 in good health.

The V and J genes are TRBV5-6 and TRBJ2-2, with D unresolved. Trimming stripped 1 base from V and 4 bases from J, with 5 bases between. CDR1 and CDR2 from the germline V gene are SGHDT and YYEEEE. The CDR3 runs to 13 residues. CDR3 sequence reads: CASSLLGTGELFF. CDR3 sequence (DNA): TGTGCCAGCAGCTTGTTAGGCACCGGGGAGCTGTTTTTT.

V is TRBV18 and J is TRBJ2-7; D gene unclear. This CDR3 has 12 residues. From germline, CDR1 is KGHSH and CDR2 LQKENI. Trimming took 3 bases from V and 3 from J, leaving 6 bases between them. In nucleotides, the CDR3 is TGTGCCAGCTCACCTCTGGGCTACGAGCAGTACTTC. Translating gives CASSPLGYEQYF.

The genes are TRBV18 and TRBJ1-2; TRBD1 is a possible D gene (5 bases). This CDR3 has 15 amino acids. Germline-derived CDR1 and CDR2 are KGHSH and LQKENI. V was clipped by 0 bases and J by 4 bases, with 12 bases between them. Here the CDR3 reads CASSPPAHGGYGYTF. Written as DNA, the CDR3 is TGTGCCAGCTCACCACCGGCACATGGGGGCTATGGCTACACCTTC.

V and J are TRBV11-3 and TRBJ2-2; 8 bases fit TRBD1. In germline, CDR1 is SGHNT, CDR2 YENEEA. The CDR3 is made up of 15 amino acids. The junction had 5 bases not matched to a gene; V was cut back by 3 bases and J by 5 bases. In DNA, the CDR3 is TGTGCCAGCAGCTTTACAGGGGGACGGACCGGGGAGCTGTTTTTT. Its translation: CASSFTGGRTGELFF.

V and J are TRBV7-3 and TRBJ2-5; TRBD2 agrees at 10 bases. Per the germline V gene, CDR1 is SGHTA and CDR2 is FQGTGA. Germline trimming cut 3 bases from V and 6 bases from J; bases unmatched to any gene: 4. The CDR3 runs 14 residues. The CDR3 spells CASSFTSGIQTQYF. CDR3 nucleotides: TGTGCCAGCAGCTTTACTAGCGGGATTCAGACCCAGTACTTC.

V usage is TRBV11-2 and J usage is TRBJ2-5; 16 nucleotides line up with TRBD2. There are 17 residues in the CDR3. The V segment lost 5 bases and the J segment 6 bases; nucleotides outside the gene matches: 9. CDR1 SGHAT and CDR2 FQNNGV come from the germline V gene. In DNA form, the CDR3 reads TGTGCCAGCAGCCCAGGGACTAGCGGGGGGGCCTTGCAGACCCAGTACTTC. It specifies CASSPGTSGGALQTQYF.

J is TRBJ1-2 and V is TRBV6-6; 8 bases map to TRBD1. The germline CDR1 and CDR2 sequences are MNHNY and SVGAGI (reference sequence). Unmatched junction bases numbered 8, after V lost 7 bases and J lost 1 base. This CDR3 region has 15 residues. The CDR3 spells CASMRQGAHNYGYTF. The CDR3 DNA sequence: TGTGCCAGCATGAGGCAGGGGGCGCATAACTATGGCTACACCTTC.

The gene calls are TRBV10-1 and TRBJ2-3, with 12 bases identical to TRBD2. J lost 5 bases, V lost 4 bases, and 1 base had no gene match. The CDR3 has 14 residues. Germline V gene data show CDR1 as WNHNN and CDR2 as SYGVQD (reference sequence). CDR3: CASSGLAGVDTQYF. CDR3 nucleotides: TGCGCCAGCAGTGGACTAGCGGGAGTAGATACGCAGTATTTT.

J is TRBJ2-1 and V is TRBV19; either TRBD1 or TRBD2 may supply D (5 bases each). This CDR3 spans 19 amino acids. V was pared by 6 bases and J by 0 bases, with 24 bases between. From germline, CDR1 is LNHDA and CDR2 SQIVND (reference sequence). The CDR3 loop is CASRARSSGHAGSYNEQFF. The CDR3 DNA follows: TGTGCCAGTAGAGCCCGTAGTAGTGGACACGCGGGCTCCTACAATGAGCAGTTCTTC.

The rearrangement joins TRBV30 to TRBJ2-7; D possibly uses TRBD1 or TRBD2 (8 bases each). The CDR3 sequence is 14 residues long. Looked up from germline, CDR1 is GTSNPN and CDR2 is SVGIG (reference sequence). V dropped 4 bases and J dropped 3 bases, with 16 bases sitting between them. DNA of the CDR3: TGTGCCTGGATTAGCGGGACAGGCTTCTACGAGCAGTACTTC. Amino acids: CAWISGTGFYEQYF.

The genes are TRBV10-1 and TRBJ1-2; no definite D call. The length of the CDR3 is 13 residues. The V gene's germline CDR1 is WNHNN and CDR2 SYGVQD (reference sequence). V lost 8 bases and J lost 2, with 12 bases in between. The CDR3 sequence: CASPGPNNYGYTF. The CDR3 nucleotides are TGCGCCAGCCCAGGTCCCAACAACTATGGCTACACCTTC.